This T cell receptor (beta chain) was identified in a study of blood T cell repertoires in COVID-19. Original methodology: Nucleated cell number was recorded as an estimate derived from reference gene primer amplification. The repertoire was sequenced with immunoSEQ multiplex PCR; TCRdb's copy has only in-frame clones and lacks some. V and J calls plus clone size are reproduced from that table; the DNA served to infer D and trimming. Found here are some 250,000 clones, more than 65% of them singletons; the top ten hold 7.5% to 9%. The CDR3 spans 15 residues. Germline-derived CDR1 and CDR2 are SGHAT and FQNNGV. V lost 4 bases, J lost 3 bases, and 14 bases lay in between.

This clonotype was sampled from a woman at least 80 years old with acute or convalescent COVID-19. The sample taken for sequencing was peripheral blood. The rearrangement links TRBV11-2 to TRBJ2-3; maybe TRBD1 (6 bases). The DNA for the CDR3 is TGTGCCAGCAGCTCGACAGGAGGACCGACAGATACGCAGTATTTT. Amino acid sequence: CASSSTGGPTDTQYF. Together with reference TRBV11-2 and TRBJ2-3, the CDR3 gives the full variable domain: EAGVAQSPRYKIIEKRQSVAFWCNPISGHATLYWYQQILGQGPKLLIQFQNNGVVDDSQLPKDRFSAERLKGVDSTLKIQPAKLEDSAVYLCASSSTGGPTDTQYFGPGTRLTVL.